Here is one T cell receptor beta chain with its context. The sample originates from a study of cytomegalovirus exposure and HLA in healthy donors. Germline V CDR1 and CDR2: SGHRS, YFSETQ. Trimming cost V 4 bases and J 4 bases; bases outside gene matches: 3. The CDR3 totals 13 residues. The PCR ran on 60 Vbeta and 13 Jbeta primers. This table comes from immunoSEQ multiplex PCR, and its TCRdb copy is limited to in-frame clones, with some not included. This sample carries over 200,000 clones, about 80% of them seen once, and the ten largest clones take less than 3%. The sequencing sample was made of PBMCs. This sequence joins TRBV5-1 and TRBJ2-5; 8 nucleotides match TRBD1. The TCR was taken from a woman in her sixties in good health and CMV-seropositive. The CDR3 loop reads CASSDQGAETQYF. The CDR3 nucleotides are TGCGCCAGCAGCGACCAGGGGGCAGAGACCCAGTACTTC. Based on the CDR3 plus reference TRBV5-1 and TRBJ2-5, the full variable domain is KAGVTQTPRYLIKTRGQQVTLSCSPISGHRSVSWYQQTPGQGLQFLFEYFSETQRNKGNFPGRFSGRQFSNSRSEMNVSTLELGDSALYLCASSDQGAETQYFGPGTRLLVL.